This T cell receptor beta chain is from a study of cytomegalovirus exposure and HLA in healthy donors. PCR employed 60 Vbeta and 13 Jbeta primers. Measured with immunoSEQ multiplex PCR; TCRdb has only the in-frame clones, and not every one. Of 150,000 to 200,000 clones listed, around 75% are singletons. Study results and caveats: When a later analysis compared HLA-associated TCR beta chains with equally common others, the HLA-associated chains turned out to be more clonally expanded and to have lower generation probabilities. In a later analysis, an Asian-associated ancestry cluster reportedly showed fewer N-insertions than the approximately 610-donor mean. Three chains tied to CMV proved CMV antigen-specific in vitro.

The donors, nominally healthy at sampling, likely had unrecorded immune exposures. This clone was observed a few times. Its antigen remains unknown. The specimen sequenced was PBMCs. The clonotype originates from a woman between 45 and 65 years old in good health and CMV-seronegative.

This CDR3 is CASTPRVSGSDFSYEQYF. CDR3 DNA: TGTGCCAGCACGCCCCGGGTGTCCGGGAGCGACTTCTCCTACGAGCAGTACTTC. V usage is TRBV5-8 and J usage is TRBJ2-7, with TRBD2 as a possible D gene (6 bases). Per the germline V gene, CDR1 is SGHTS and CDR2 is YDEGEE. CDR3 size: 18 residues. Trimming took 6 bases from V and 0 from J, leaving 25 bases between them.